The present T cell receptor beta chain was sequenced within a study of regulatory T cells in long-lasting Graves disease. Time point in this sample: persistent/refractory GD, antithyroid drugs over 5 years with positive TRAb. With RNA extracted from PBMCs as input, the TCR library was made. This clonotype occurred many times. Trimming stripped 3 bases from V and 3 bases from J, with 9 bases between. Germline V gene data show CDR1 as MNHEY and CDR2 as SMNVEV (reference sequence). CDR3 length: 13 amino acids. The TCR beta library used iRepertoire HTBI primers with Arm-PCR amplification of CDR3. Using its own MiXCR run on the multiplex PCR reads, TCRdb lists one record per CDR3 protein. Of roughly 500,000 distinct CDR3 sequences in the sample, around 21% were seen once.

The rearrangement links TRBV27 to TRBJ2-7; D might be TRBD2 (5 bases). The sample in question was peripheral blood mononuclear cells (PBMCs), obtained when the disease was refractory, from a patient treated with antithyroid drugs. The sequence was collected from a female donor with Graves disease. CDR3 in amino acids: CASSFSSHYEQYF. The DNA for the CDR3 is TGTGCCAGCAGTTTCTCTAGCCACTACGAGCAGTACTTC.